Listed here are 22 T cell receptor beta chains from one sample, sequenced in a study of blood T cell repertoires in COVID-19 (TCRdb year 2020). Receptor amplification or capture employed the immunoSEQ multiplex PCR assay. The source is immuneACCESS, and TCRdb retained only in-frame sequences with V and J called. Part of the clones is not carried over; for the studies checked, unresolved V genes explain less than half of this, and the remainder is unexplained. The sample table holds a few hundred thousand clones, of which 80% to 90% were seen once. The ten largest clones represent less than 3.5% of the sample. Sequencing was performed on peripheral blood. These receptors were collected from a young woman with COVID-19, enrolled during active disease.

The CDR3 sequence: CASSYATVQDAFF. The DNA for the CDR3 is TGTGCCAGCAGTTACGCGACAGTCCAAGACGCTTTCTTT. The chain links TRBV6-2 or TRBV6-3 to TRBJ1-1, with D possibly matching TRBD1 (5 bases). The germline V gene has CDR1 MNHEY and CDR2 SVGEGT. V dropped 2 bases and J dropped 11 bases, with 15 bases sitting between them. The CDR3 loop spans 13 amino acids.

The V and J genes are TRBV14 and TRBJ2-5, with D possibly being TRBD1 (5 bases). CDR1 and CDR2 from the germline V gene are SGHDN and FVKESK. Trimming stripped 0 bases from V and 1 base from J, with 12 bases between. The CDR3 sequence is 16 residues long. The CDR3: CASSQDGRGSQETQYF. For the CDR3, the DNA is TGTGCCAGCAGCCAAGATGGAAGGGGAAGCCAAGAGACCCAGTACTTC.

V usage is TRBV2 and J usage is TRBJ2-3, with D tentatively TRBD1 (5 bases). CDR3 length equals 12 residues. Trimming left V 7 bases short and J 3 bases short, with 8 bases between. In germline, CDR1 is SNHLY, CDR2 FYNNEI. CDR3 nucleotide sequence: TGTGCCAGCACCCAGGGTACAGATACGCAGTATTTT. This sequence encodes CASTQGTDTQYF. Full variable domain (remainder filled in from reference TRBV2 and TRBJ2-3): EPEVTQTPSHQVTQMGQEVILRCVPISNHLYFYWYRQILGQKVEFLVSFYNNEISEKSEIFDDQFSVERPDGSNFTLKIRSTKLEDSAMYFCASTQGTDTQYFGPGTRLTVL.

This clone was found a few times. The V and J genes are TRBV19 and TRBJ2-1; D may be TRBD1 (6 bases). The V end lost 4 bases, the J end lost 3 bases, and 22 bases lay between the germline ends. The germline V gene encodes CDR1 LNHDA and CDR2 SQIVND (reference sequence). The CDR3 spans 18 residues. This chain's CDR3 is CASSTLMGDTVNYNEQFF. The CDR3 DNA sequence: TGTGCCAGTAGTACCCTGATGGGGGACACAGTTAACTACAATGAGCAGTTCTTC. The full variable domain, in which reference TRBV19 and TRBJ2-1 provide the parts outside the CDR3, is DGGITQSPKYLFRKEGQNVTLSCEQNLNHDAMYWYRQDPGQGLRLIYYSQIVNDFQKGDIAEGYSVSREKKESFPLTVTSAQKNPTAFYLCASSTLMGDTVNYNEQFFGPGTRLTVL.

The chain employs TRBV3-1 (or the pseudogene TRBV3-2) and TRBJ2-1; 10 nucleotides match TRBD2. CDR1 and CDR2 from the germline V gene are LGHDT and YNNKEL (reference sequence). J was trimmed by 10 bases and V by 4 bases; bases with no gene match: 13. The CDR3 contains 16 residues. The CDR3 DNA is TGTGCCAGCAGCCGCCGTTGGAGCGGGGGGGGCCGGGAGCAGTTCTTC. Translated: CASSRRWSGGGREQFF.

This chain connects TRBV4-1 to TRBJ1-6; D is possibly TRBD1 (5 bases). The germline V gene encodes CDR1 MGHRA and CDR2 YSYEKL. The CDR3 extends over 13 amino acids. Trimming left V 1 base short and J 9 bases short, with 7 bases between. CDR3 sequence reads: CASSQVGGSPLHF. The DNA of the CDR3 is TGCGCCAGCAGCCAAGTCGGGGGTTCACCCCTCCACTTT.

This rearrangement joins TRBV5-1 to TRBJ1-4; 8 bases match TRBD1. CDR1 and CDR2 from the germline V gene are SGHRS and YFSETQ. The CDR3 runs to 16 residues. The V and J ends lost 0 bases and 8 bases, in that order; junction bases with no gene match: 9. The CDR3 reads CASSLVTTGEGEKLFF. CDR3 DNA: TGCGCCAGCAGCTTGGTCACGACAGGGGAGGGGGAAAAACTGTTTTTT.

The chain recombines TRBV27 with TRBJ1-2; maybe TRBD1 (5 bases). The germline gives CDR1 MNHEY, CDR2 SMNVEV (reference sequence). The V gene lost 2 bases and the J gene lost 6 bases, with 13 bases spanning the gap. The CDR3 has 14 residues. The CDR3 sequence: CASSLRGWGDGYTF. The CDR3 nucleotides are TGTGCCAGCAGTTTAAGGGGCTGGGGGGATGGCTACACCTTC.

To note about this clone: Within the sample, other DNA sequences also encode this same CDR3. This CDR3 reads CASSQVGRGGGYNSPLHF. The CDR3 nucleotides read TGCGCCAGCAGCCAAGTAGGTCGCGGGGGCGGGTATAATTCACCCCTCCACTTT. The chain uses TRBV4-3 and TRBJ1-6; D perhaps matches TRBD1 (6 bases). V lost 1 base to trimming and J lost 4 bases, with 17 bases between them. Germline V CDR1 and CDR2: LGHNA, YSLEER. The CDR3 extends over 18 amino acids.

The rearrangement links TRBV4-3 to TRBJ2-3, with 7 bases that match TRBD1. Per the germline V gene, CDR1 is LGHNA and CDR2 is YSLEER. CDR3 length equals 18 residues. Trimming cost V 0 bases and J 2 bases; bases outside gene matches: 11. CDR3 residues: CASSQETRGPDPTDTQYF. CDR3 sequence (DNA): TGCGCCAGCAGCCAAGAAACTAGGGGGCCCGATCCCACAGATACGCAGTATTTT.

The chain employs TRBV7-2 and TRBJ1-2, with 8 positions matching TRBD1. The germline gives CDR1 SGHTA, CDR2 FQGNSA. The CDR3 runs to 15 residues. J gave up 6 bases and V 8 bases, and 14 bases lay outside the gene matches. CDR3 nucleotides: TGTGCCAGCCGTGGACAGGGTCCGGGGTCTCATGGCTACACCTTC. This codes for CASRGQGPGSHGYTF. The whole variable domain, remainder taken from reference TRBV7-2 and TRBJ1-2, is GAGVSQSPSNKVTEKGKDVELRCDPISGHTALYWYRQSLGQGLEFLIYFQGNSAPDKSGLPSDRFSAERTGGSVSTLTIQRTQQEDSAVYLCASRGQGPGSHGYTFGSGTRLTVV.

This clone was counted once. The CDR3 loop is CASRGWTGGGNQPQHF. DNA of the CDR3: TGTGCCAGCAGGGGATGGACAGGGGGCGGCAATCAGCCCCAGCATTTT. The V call is TRBV28, the J call TRBJ1-5; 11 nucleotides line up with TRBD1. The CDR3 has 16 amino acids. The ends lost 6 bases at V and 2 bases at J; junction bases unmatched: 6. Germline assignment: CDR1 MDHEN and CDR2 SYDVKM.

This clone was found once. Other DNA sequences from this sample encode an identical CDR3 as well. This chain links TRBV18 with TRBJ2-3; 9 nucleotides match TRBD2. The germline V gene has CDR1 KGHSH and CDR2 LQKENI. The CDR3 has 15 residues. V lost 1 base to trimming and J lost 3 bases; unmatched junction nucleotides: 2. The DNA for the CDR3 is TGTGCCAGCTCACCACGGGCGGGAGGGACAGATACGCAGTATTTT. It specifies CASSPRAGGTDTQYF.

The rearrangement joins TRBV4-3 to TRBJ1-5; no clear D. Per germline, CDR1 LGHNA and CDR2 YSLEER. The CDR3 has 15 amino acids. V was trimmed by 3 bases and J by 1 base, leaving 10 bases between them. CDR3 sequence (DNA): TGCGCCAGCAGCCACGCGTTCCTAAGCAATCAGCCCCAGCATTTT. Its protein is CASSHAFLSNQPQHF.

Written as DNA, the CDR3 is TGTGCCAGCAGTTGGGACAGACTAACCATCACAGATACGCAGTATTTT. Its protein is CASSWDRLTITDTQYF. The rearrangement links TRBV6-5 to TRBJ2-3; 7 positions match TRBD1. Trimming at V came to 4 bases and at J to 2 bases, leaving 9 bases not matched to a gene. The CDR3 extends over 16 amino acids. Germline loops: CDR1 MNHEY, CDR2 SVGAGI.

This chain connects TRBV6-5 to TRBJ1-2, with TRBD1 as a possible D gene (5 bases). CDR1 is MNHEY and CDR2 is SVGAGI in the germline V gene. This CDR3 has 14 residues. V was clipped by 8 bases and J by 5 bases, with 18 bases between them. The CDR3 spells CASRGGAVGYGYTF. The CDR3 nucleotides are TGTGCCAGCCGGGGAGGGGCTGTTGGGTATGGCTACACCTTC.

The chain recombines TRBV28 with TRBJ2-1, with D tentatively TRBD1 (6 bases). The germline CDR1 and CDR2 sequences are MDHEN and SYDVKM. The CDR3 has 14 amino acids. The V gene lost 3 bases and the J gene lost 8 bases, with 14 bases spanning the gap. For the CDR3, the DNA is TGTGCCAGCAGTTTCCTGGGGACAAACGATGAGCAGTTCTTC. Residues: CASSFLGTNDEQFF.

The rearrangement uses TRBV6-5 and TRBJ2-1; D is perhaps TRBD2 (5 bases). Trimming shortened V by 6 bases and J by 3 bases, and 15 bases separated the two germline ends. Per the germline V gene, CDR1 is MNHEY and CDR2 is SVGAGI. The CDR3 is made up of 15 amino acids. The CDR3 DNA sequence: TGTGCCAGCAGCGCACCCCGGAGGAGCTACAATGAGCAGTTCTTC. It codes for CASSAPRRSYNEQFF.

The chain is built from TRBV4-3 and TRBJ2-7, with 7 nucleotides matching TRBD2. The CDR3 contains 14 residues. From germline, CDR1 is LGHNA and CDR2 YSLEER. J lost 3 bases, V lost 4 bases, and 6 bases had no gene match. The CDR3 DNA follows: TGCGCCAGCAGCCCCCGGACTAGAGTCTACGAGCAGTACGTC. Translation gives CASSPRTRVYEQYV.

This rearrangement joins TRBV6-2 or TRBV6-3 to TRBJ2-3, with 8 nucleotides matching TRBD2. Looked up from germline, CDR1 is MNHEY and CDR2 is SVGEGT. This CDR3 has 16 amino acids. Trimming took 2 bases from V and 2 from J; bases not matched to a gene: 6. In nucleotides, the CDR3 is TGTGCCAGCAGTTACCTTCCAGCGGGGGTCACAGATACGCAGTATTTT. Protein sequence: CASSYLPAGVTDTQYF.

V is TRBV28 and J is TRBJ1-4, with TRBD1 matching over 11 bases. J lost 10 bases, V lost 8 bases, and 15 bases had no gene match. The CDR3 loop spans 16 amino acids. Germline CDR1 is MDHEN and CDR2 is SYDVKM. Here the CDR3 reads CASLDRGPTGGGKLFF. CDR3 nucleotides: TGTGCCAGCTTGGACAGGGGGCCCACCGGGGGCGGAAAACTGTTTTTT. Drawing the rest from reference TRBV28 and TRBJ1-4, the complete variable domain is DVKVTQSSRYLVKRTGEKVFLECVQDMDHENMFWYRQDPGLGLRLIYFSYDVKMKEKGDIPEGYSVSREKKERFSLILESASTNQTSMYLCASLDRGPTGGGKLFFGSGTQLSVL.

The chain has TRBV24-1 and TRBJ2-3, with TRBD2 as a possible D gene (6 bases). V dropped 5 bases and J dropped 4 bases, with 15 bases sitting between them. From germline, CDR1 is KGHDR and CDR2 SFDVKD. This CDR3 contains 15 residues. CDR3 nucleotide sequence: TGTGCCACCAGTGGTCACGGGAGAGACGCAGATACGCAGTATTTT. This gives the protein CATSGHGRDADTQYF.